This T cell receptor beta chain is drawn from a study of blood T cell repertoires in COVID-19. The overall study: The United States, Italy and Spain provided the acute and convalescent COVID-19 samples. PBMCs, B-cell-depleted T cells, or T cells provided the cDNA or gDNA that made up the material.

This CDR3 spans 15 amino acids. Trimming at V came to 5 bases and at J to 4 bases, leaving 7 bases not matched to a gene. In germline, CDR1 is SGHTA, CDR2 FQGNSA. In the authors' workflow: Nucleated cell number was recorded as an estimate derived from reference gene primer amplification. Here immunoSEQ multiplex PCR was the method, and the copy in TCRdb shows in-frame clones only, minus some. The D gene and trimming were derived from the DNA, and the V and J assignments and clone size from that table. The sample records 95,000 to 110,000 clones, 70% to 90% being singletons. The sequenced sample was peripheral blood. The chain is built from TRBV7-2 and TRBJ1-2; 10 nucleotides match TRBD1. The source of this sequence is a human donor in a cohort sampled during active COVID-19. The CDR3 bases are TGTGCCAGCAGCGCGGACGGGACAGGGGTCTATGGCTACACCTTC. Translating it yields CASSADGTGVYGYTF.